This T cell receptor (beta chain) was recovered during a study of blood T cells in healthy people across ages. A second roughly 7 to 12 cycle PCR used barcoded and J-beta primers. TCRdb recomputed calls from the 5' RACE reads with MiXCR, one row per CDR3 protein. This table has some 890,000 distinct CDR3 sequences, about 28% appearing once. Worth noting for this clonotype: Its specificity is not known.

General study results and limits: CMV infection status of these donors was not known.

In addition, the sample was reused for a study of T cells of mothers and their children. As reported in that work: The entire RNA extract went into cDNA synthesis at about 1.4 ug per 15 ul.

The sample consisted of blood. The sequence was collected from a woman aged 40 to 49 in good health.

This chain's CDR3 is CASSSRQRGVTDTQYF. The CDR3, as DNA: TGTGCCAGCAGTTCCCGCCAGCGGGGGGTCACAGATACGCAGTATTTT. The chain employs TRBV6-5 and TRBJ2-3, with TRBD2 matching over 9 bases. CDR1 MNHEY and CDR2 SVGAGI come from the germline V gene. The CDR3 length is 16 residues. Unmatched junction bases numbered 7, after V lost 4 bases and J lost 2 bases.